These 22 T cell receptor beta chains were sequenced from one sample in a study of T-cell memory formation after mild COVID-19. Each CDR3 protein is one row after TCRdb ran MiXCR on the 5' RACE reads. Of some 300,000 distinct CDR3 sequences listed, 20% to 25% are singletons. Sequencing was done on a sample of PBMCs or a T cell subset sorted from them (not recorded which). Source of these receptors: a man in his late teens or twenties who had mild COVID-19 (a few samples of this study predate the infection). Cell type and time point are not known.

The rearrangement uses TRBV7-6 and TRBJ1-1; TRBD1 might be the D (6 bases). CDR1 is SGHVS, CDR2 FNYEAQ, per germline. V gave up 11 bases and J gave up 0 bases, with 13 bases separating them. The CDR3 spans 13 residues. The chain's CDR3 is CAGGPGLNTEAFF. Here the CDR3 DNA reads TGTGCCGGGGGGCCCGGCCTGAACACTGAAGCTTTCTTT.

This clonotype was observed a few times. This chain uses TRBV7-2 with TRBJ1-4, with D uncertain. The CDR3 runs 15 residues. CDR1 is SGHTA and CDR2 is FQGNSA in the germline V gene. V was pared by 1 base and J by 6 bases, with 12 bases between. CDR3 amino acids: CASSLVPGSDEKLFF. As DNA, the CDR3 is TGTGCCAGCAGCTTAGTACCGGGGTCGGATGAAAAACTGTTTTTT.

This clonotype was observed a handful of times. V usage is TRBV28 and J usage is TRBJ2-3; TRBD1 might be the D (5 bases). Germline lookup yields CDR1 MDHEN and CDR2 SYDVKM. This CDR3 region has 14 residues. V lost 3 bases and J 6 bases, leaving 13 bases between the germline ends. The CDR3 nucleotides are TGTGCCAGCAGTTTCAGGGCCATCACGGATACGCAGTATTTT. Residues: CASSFRAITDTQYF.

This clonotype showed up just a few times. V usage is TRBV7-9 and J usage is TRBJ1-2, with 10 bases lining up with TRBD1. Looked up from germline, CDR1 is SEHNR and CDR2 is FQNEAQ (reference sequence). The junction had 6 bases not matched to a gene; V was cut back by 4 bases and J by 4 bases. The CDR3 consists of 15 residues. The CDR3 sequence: CASSWGTGALYGYTF. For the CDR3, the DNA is TGTGCCAGCAGCTGGGGGACAGGGGCACTCTATGGCTACACCTTC. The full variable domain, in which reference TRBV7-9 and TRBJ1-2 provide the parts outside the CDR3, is DTGVSQNPRHKITKRGQNVTFRCDPISEHNRLYWYRQTLGQGPEFLTYFQNEAQLEKSRLLSDRFSAERPKGSFSTLEIQRTEQGDSAMYLCASSWGTGALYGYTFGSGTRLTVV.

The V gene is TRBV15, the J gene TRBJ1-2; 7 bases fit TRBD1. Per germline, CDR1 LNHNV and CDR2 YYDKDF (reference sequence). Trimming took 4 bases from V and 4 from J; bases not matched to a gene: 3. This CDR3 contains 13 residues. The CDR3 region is CATSTPGGYGYTF. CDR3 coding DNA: TGTGCCACCAGCACCCCAGGGGGCTATGGCTACACCTTC.

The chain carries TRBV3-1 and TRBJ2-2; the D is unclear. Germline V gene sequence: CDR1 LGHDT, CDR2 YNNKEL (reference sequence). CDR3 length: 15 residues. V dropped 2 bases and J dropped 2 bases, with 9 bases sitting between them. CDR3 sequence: CASSQRSVNTGELFF. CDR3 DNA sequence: TGTGCCAGCAGCCAAAGGTCGGTCAACACCGGGGAGCTGTTTTTT.

CDR3 in amino acids: CASSDSNNEKLFF. The CDR3 DNA reads TGTGCCAGCAGCGACAGCAATAATGAAAAACTGTTTTTT. The rearrangement joins TRBV11-2 to TRBJ1-4; tentatively, D is TRBD1 (5 bases). Germline V gene lookup returns CDR1 SGHAT and CDR2 FQNNGV. V was shortened by 5 bases and J by 4 bases, with 8 bases between the two germline ends. The CDR3 contains 13 residues. Filled out from reference TRBV11-2 and TRBJ1-4, the complete variable domain reads EAGVAQSPRYKIIEKRQSVAFWCNPISGHATLYWYQQILGQGPKLLIQFQNNGVVDDSQLPKDRFSAERLKGVDSTLKIQPAKLEDSAVYLCASSDSNNEKLFFGSGTQLSVL.

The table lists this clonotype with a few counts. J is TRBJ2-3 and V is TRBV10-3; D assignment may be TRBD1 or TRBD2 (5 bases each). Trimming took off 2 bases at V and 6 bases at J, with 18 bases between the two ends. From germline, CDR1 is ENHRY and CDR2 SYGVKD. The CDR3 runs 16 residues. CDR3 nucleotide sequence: TGTGCCATCAGTGAGCCCCCGGGGCTAGCTAGTGATACGCAGTATTTT. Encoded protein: CAISEPPGLASDTQYF.

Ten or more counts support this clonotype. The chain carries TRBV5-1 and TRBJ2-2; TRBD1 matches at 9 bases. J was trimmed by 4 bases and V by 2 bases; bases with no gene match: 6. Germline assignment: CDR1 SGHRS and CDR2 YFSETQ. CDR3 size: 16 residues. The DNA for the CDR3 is TGCGCCAGCAGCTTTACAGGGGGCGAAGGCACCGGGGAGCTGTTTTTT. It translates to CASSFTGGEGTGELFF.

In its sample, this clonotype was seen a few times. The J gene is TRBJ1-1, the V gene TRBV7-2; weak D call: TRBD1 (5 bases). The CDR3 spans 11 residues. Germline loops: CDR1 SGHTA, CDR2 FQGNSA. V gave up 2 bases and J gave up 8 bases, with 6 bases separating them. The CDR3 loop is CASSLWDEAFF. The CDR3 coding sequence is TGTGCCAGCAGCTTATGGGACGAAGCTTTCTTT.

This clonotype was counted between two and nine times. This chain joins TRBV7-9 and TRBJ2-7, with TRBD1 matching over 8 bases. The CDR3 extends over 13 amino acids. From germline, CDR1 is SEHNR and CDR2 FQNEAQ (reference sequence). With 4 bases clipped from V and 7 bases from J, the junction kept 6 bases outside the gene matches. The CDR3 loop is CASSSSGGDEQYF. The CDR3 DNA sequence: TGTGCCAGCAGCTCCTCAGGGGGCGATGAGCAGTACTTC.

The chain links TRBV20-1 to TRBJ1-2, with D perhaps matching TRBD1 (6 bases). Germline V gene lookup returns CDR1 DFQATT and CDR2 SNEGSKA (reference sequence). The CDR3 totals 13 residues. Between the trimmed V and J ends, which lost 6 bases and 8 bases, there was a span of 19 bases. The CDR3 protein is CSAARSGAGGYTF. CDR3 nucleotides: TGCAGTGCCGCGAGATCAGGGGCTGGGGGCTACACCTTC.

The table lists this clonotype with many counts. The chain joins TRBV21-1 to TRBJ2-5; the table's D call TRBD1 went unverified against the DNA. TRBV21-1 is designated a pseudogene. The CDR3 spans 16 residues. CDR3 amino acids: CASTQRRRGGRKTQYF. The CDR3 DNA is TGTGCCAGCACCCAAAGGAGGCGGGGGGGGCGGAAGACCCAGTACTTC.

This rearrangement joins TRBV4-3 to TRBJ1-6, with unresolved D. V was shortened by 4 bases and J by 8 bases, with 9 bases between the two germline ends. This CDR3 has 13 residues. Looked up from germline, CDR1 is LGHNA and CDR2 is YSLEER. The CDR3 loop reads CASSLTADSPLHF. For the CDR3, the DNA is TGCGCCAGCAGCCTTACGGCCGATTCACCCCTCCACTTT.

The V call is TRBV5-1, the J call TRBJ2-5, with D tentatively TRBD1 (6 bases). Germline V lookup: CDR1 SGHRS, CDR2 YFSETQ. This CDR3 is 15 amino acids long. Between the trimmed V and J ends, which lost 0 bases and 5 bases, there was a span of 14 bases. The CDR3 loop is CASSLETGGVETQYF. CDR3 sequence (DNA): TGCGCCAGCAGCTTGGAGACAGGAGGTGTTGAGACCCAGTACTTC.

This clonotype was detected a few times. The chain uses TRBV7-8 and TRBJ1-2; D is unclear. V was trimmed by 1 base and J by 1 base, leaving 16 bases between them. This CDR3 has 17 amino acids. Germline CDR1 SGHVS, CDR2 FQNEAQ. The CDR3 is CASSLVRARRVNYGYTF. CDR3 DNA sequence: TGTGCCAGCAGCTTAGTCCGGGCCAGAAGAGTTAACTATGGCTACACCTTC.

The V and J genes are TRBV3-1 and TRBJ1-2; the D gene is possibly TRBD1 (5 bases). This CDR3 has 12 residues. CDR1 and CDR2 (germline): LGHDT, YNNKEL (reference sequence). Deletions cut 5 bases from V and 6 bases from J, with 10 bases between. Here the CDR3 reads CASSIEGNGYTF. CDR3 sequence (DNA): TGTGCCAGCAGCATAGAGGGGAATGGCTACACCTTC.

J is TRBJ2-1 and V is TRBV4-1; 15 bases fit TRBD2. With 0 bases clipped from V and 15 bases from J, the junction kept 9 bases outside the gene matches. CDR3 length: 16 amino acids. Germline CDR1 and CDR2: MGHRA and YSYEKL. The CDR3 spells CASSQDPGLAGGLPFF. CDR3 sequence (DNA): TGCGCCAGCAGCCAAGATCCGGGACTAGCGGGGGGCCTTCCGTTCTTC.

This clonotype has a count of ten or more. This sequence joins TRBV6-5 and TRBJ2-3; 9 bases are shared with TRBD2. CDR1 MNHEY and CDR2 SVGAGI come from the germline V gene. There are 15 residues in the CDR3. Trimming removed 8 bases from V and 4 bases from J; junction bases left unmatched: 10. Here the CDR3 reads CASSRRGGIPDTQYF. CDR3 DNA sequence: TGTGCCAGCTCAAGGCGGGGGGGGATCCCAGATACGCAGTATTTT.

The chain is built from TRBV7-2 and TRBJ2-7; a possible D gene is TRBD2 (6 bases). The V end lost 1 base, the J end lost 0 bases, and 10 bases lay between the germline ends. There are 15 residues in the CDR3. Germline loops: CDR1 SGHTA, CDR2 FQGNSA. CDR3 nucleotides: TGTGCCAGCAGCTTAGGTGCAGCGGGCTCCTACGAGCAGTACGTC. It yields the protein CASSLGAAGSYEQYV.

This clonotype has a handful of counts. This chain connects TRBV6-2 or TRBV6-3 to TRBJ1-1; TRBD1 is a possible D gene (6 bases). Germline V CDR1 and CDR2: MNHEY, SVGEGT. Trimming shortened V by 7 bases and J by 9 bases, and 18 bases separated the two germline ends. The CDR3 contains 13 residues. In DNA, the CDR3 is TGTGCCAGCATTGAAGCCTTGGGGGGGCAAGCTTTCTTT. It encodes CASIEALGGQAFF.

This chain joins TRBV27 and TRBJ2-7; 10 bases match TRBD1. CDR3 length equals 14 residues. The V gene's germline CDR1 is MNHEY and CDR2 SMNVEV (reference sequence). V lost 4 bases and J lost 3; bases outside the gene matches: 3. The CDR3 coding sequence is TGTGCCAGCAGTTATCGGACAGGGGGCTACGAGCAGTACTTC. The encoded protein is CASSYRTGGYEQYF.